This entry lists 29 T cell receptor beta chains sequenced from one sample in a study of OX40 agonist ivuxolimab in advanced cancers. Assay: immunoSEQ multiplex PCR; the TCRdb copy retains only in-frame clones and omits some. This table holds about 120,000 clones, around 87% found once. The material sequenced was CD4+ or CD8+ T cells sorted from blood, taken in a trial of the OX40 agonist ivuxolimab. The receptors originated from an adult with an advanced solid tumor such as melanoma, head and neck, liver or kidney cancer.

This chain joins TRBV10-3 and TRBJ2-1, with 10 bases lining up with TRBD1. V was pared by 8 bases and J by 4 bases, with 8 bases of the junction left unmatched. The CDR3 loop spans 15 amino acids. Germline V lookup: CDR1 ENHRY, CDR2 SYGVKD. The CDR3 sequence: CAIGPWDRGYNEQFF. CDR3 bases: TGTGCCATCGGTCCGTGGGACAGGGGTTACAATGAGCAGTTCTTC.

J is TRBJ1-1 and V is TRBV28; 8 nucleotides line up with TRBD1. CDR3 length equals 14 residues. Germline assignment: CDR1 MDHEN and CDR2 SYDVKM. Unmatched junction bases numbered 12, after V lost 11 bases and J lost 4 bases. CDR3 loop: CAGGPGTGVTEAFF. CDR3 bases: TGTGCCGGTGGACCCGGGACAGGTGTCACTGAAGCTTTCTTT.

The chain recombines TRBV4-3 with TRBJ2-3, with 9 nucleotides matching TRBD2. The CDR3 has 16 amino acids. Looked up from germline, CDR1 is LGHNA and CDR2 is YSLEER. Germline trimming cut 0 bases from V and 5 bases from J; bases unmatched to any gene: 6. DNA for the CDR3: TGCGCCAGCAGCCAAGATGGCGGGGGGGCCCGAGATACGCAGTATTTT. This codes for CASSQDGGGARDTQYF.

In its sample, this clone was seen once. The rearrangement joins TRBV21-1 to TRBJ2-3; the table's D call, TRBD2, has no DNA check behind it. TRBV21-1 constitutes a pseudogene. CDR3 size: 15 residues. In nucleotides, the CDR3 is TGTGCCAGCTCCACCTTAGCGGGGATAACAGATACGCAGTATTTT. Translating gives CASSTLAGITDTQYF.

This rearrangement joins TRBV2 to TRBJ2-1; no reliable D call. The V gene's germline CDR1 is SNHLY and CDR2 FYNNEI. The CDR3 consists of 11 residues. The ends were cut back, 5 bases at V and 7 bases at J, with 6 bases in the middle. The CDR3 DNA is TGTGCCAGCAGTATTAGAAATGAGCAGTTCTTC. The encoded protein is CASSIRNEQFF.

This rearrangement joins TRBV2 to TRBJ2-5; either TRBD1 or TRBD2 may fit D (5 bases each). The CDR3 extends over 15 amino acids. Germline assignment: CDR1 SNHLY and CDR2 FYNNEI. V shed 4 bases and J shed 0 bases, with 12 bases lying between them. DNA for the CDR3: TGTGCCAGCAGTGTGGGGTGGGGGAACCAAGAGACCCAGTACTTC. Protein product: CASSVGWGNQETQYF.

The genes are TRBV9 and TRBJ1-2, with 10 positions matching TRBD1. V lost 3 bases and J lost 7; bases outside the gene matches: 9. This CDR3 is built from 15 residues. The V gene's germline CDR1 is SGDLS and CDR2 YYNGEE. CDR3 loop: CASSAEDRGRSGYTF. For the CDR3, the DNA is TGTGCCAGCAGCGCCGAGGACAGGGGGAGAAGTGGCTACACCTTC.

This chain connects TRBV23-1 to TRBJ2-1; a possible D gene is TRBD2 (7 bases). TRBV23-1 is filed as an ORF, its function uncertain. V was cut by 0 bases and J by 0 bases, with 18 bases left in between. CDR3 size: 19 residues. Here the CDR3 reads CASSQSGAGASYSYNEQFF. Here the CDR3 DNA reads TGCGCCAGCAGTCAATCAGGGGCGGGGGCCTCCTACTCCTACAATGAGCAGTTCTTC.

This clone was detected once. V and J are TRBV11-2 and TRBJ2-1; 9 bases agree with TRBD1. Unmatched junction bases numbered 5, after V lost 5 bases and J lost 3 bases. Germline V gene lookup returns CDR1 SGHAT and CDR2 FQNNGV. The CDR3 extends over 15 amino acids. This chain's CDR3 is CASSTRDRVYNEQFF. DNA for the CDR3: TGTGCCAGCAGCACCCGGGACAGGGTCTACAATGAGCAGTTCTTC.

This chain uses TRBV6-5 with TRBJ1-5; no clear D gene. The CDR3 is 15 amino acids. Trimming took 6 bases from V and 7 from J, leaving 19 bases between them. CDR1 and CDR2 (germline): MNHEY, SVGAGI. CDR3 protein: CASRPASRDYQPQHF. DNA for the CDR3: TGTGCCAGCAGACCCGCCAGTAGGGATTACCAGCCCCAGCATTTT.

Worth noting for this clone: One end of the junction is discordant with germline, which a read error may explain. The V and J genes are TRBV7-7 and TRBJ2-2; 8 positions agree with TRBD1. This CDR3 is 15 amino acids long. CDR1 is SSHAT, CDR2 FNYEAQ, per germline (reference sequence). The CDR3 bases are TGTGCTAGCAGCCCCAGCCAGGGGGCACGCGGGGAGCTGTTTTTT. Protein: CASSPSQGARGELFF.

The V and J genes are TRBV5-1 and TRBJ2-7; maybe TRBD1 (5 bases). The germline V and J ends were trimmed by 1 base and 6 bases, with 11 bases remaining between them. The CDR3 runs to 13 residues. CDR1 is SGHRS, CDR2 YFSETQ, per germline. This CDR3 reads CASSLQGRSEQYF. As DNA, the CDR3 is TGCGCCAGCAGCTTGCAGGGCAGGTCCGAGCAGTACTTC.

This clone was observed a single time. J is TRBJ1-4 and V is TRBV5-5, with D perhaps matching TRBD1 (5 bases). V was cut by 0 bases and J by 8 bases, with 11 bases left in between. The germline gives CDR1 SGHKS, CDR2 YYEKEE (reference sequence). This CDR3 comprises 14 residues. This CDR3 reads CASSLGQGGEKLFF. CDR3 coding DNA: TGTGCCAGCAGCTTGGGCCAGGGAGGGGAAAAACTGTTTTTT.

J is TRBJ1-6 and V is TRBV28; 7 bases line up with TRBD1. Germline V gene data show CDR1 as MDHEN and CDR2 as SYDVKM. The J segment lost 9 bases and the V segment lost 7 bases, leaving 9 bases of the junction unmatched. The CDR3 spans 14 residues. For the CDR3, the DNA is TGTGCCAGCATACAGGGGAGGCCGCCTTCACCCCTCCACTTT. Amino acid sequence: CASIQGRPPSPLHF.

The chain combines TRBV6-6 with TRBJ1-6; possibly TRBD1 for D (5 bases). Germline lookup yields CDR1 MNHNY and CDR2 SVGAGI (reference sequence). There are 15 residues in the CDR3. With 2 bases removed from V and 4 bases from J, the gap between germline ends came to 9 bases. The CDR3 region is CASSYDSEYNSPLHF. In DNA, the CDR3 is TGTGCCAGCAGTTACGACAGTGAATATAATTCACCCCTCCACTTT.

V usage is TRBV11-2 and J usage is TRBJ2-7; D possibly uses TRBD1 or TRBD2 (5 bases each). The CDR3 is 17 residues long. The V and J ends lost 2 bases and 2 bases respectively, with 19 bases between them. Germline V gene lookup returns CDR1 SGHAT and CDR2 FQNNGV. As DNA, the CDR3 is TGTGCCAGCAGCTTAAGGGCTAGACAACGAGGGGCCTACGAGCAGTACTTC. It yields the protein CASSLRARQRGAYEQYF.

The chain couples TRBV11-2 to TRBJ2-1, with a possible D match to TRBD2 (5 bases). Germline assignment: CDR1 SGHAT and CDR2 FQNNGV. Trimming removed 1 base at V and 8 bases at J, with 12 bases between. The CDR3 length is 14 residues. CDR3: CASSLGLRVDEQFF. The CDR3 nucleotides are TGTGCCAGCAGCTTAGGCTTGAGGGTGGATGAGCAGTTCTTC. The full variable domain, rest sourced from reference TRBV11-2 and TRBJ2-1, is EAGVAQSPRYKIIEKRQSVAFWCNPISGHATLYWYQQILGQGPKLLIQFQNNGVVDDSQLPKDRFSAERLKGVDSTLKIQPAKLEDSAVYLCASSLGLRVDEQFFGPGTRLTVL.

The CDR3 spells CASSLGPSGGGAGETQYF. CDR3 nucleotide sequence: TGCGCCAGCAGCTTGGGCCCAAGTGGCGGGGGCGCAGGGGAGACCCAGTACTTC. The genes are TRBV5-1 and TRBJ2-5; a possible D gene is TRBD2 (7 bases). V lost 0 bases to trimming and J lost 5 bases, with 23 bases between them. This CDR3 comprises 18 residues. CDR1 is SGHRS and CDR2 is YFSETQ in the germline V gene. Full variable domain (remainder filled in from reference TRBV5-1 and TRBJ2-5): KAGVTQTPRYLIKTRGQQVTLSCSPISGHRSVSWYQQTPGQGLQFLFEYFSETQRNKGNFPGRFSGRQFSNSRSEMNVSTLELGDSALYLCASSLGPSGGGAGETQYFGPGTRLLVL.

The J gene is TRBJ1-1, the V gene TRBV19; tentative D call: TRBD1 (5 bases). Deletions cut 4 bases from V and 4 bases from J, with 13 bases between. This CDR3 is built from 14 residues. Germline V gene lookup returns CDR1 LNHDA and CDR2 SQIVND (reference sequence). CDR3 nucleotide sequence: TGTGCCAGTAGTACATCGGGGGTGTTCACTGAAGCTTTCTTT. Amino acid sequence: CASSTSGVFTEAFF.

This chain links TRBV7-9 with TRBJ2-1; tentatively, D is TRBD2 (6 bases). Germline V gene lookup returns CDR1 SEHNR and CDR2 FQNEAQ (reference sequence). The CDR3 covers 13 residues. The ends were cut back, 1 base at V and 12 bases at J, with 13 bases in the middle. DNA of the CDR3: TGTGCCAGCAGCTTAGTTGGCTCCGGGGGGCAGTTCTTC. As protein: CASSLVGSGGQFF.

This rearrangement joins TRBV19 to TRBJ1-2; 7 nucleotides match TRBD1. The V gene's germline CDR1 is LNHDA and CDR2 SQIVND (reference sequence). This CDR3 is built from 13 residues. J gave up 4 bases and V 4 bases, and 3 bases lay outside the gene matches. CDR3 protein: CASSNTGAYGYTF. DNA for the CDR3: TGTGCCAGTAGTAATACAGGGGCCTATGGCTACACCTTC. Variable domain in full (rest from reference TRBV19 and TRBJ1-2): DGGITQSPKYLFRKEGQNVTLSCEQNLNHDAMYWYRQDPGQGLRLIYYSQIVNDFQKGDIAEGYSVSREKKESFPLTVTSAQKNPTAFYLCASSNTGAYGYTFGSGTRLTVV.

The genes are TRBV6-5 and TRBJ2-5; 12 nucleotides match TRBD1. CDR3 size: 15 residues. Germline V gives CDR1 MNHEY, CDR2 SVGAGI. With V trimmed by 2 bases and J by 7 bases, 5 bases remained unmatched. The CDR3 region is CASSYGTGGGGTQYF. As DNA, the CDR3 is TGTGCCAGCAGTTACGGGACAGGGGGCGGCGGGACCCAGTACTTC.

This chain uses TRBV18 with TRBJ1-5; 8 positions agree with TRBD1. Germline CDR1 KGHSH, CDR2 LQKENI. The CDR3 is 14 residues long. The junction had 5 bases not matched to a gene; V was cut back by 5 bases and J by 5 bases. CDR3 region: CASSASGQDQPQHF. As DNA, the CDR3 is TGTGCCAGCTCAGCATCGGGACAGGATCAGCCCCAGCATTTT.

The chain combines TRBV5-1 with TRBJ2-6; no definite D call. The V and J ends lost 6 bases and 4 bases respectively, with 11 bases between them. The CDR3 consists of 14 residues. Germline V CDR1 and CDR2: SGHRS, YFSETQ. Written as DNA, the CDR3 is TGCGCCAGCACGCAGGCCCCGGGGGCCAACGTCCTGACTTTC. Translating it yields CASTQAPGANVLTF.

This clone was recorded once. The chain uses TRBV18 and TRBJ1-1; possible D gene TRBD1, 6 bases. Trimming took 1 base from V and 4 from J, leaving 10 bases between them. This CDR3 region has 14 residues. Germline V gene lookup returns CDR1 KGHSH and CDR2 LQKENI. CDR3: CASSPQGGTTEAFF. In DNA, the CDR3 is TGTGCCAGCTCACCACAGGGGGGGACCACTGAAGCTTTCTTT.

This chain connects TRBV28 to TRBJ1-6; D not certain. Per the germline V gene, CDR1 is MDHEN and CDR2 is SYDVKM. This CDR3 has 12 residues. V was cut by 3 bases and J by 7 bases, with 4 bases left in between. In DNA, the CDR3 is TGTGCCAGCAGTTTGCGAAATTCACCCCTCCACTTT. This translates into CASSLRNSPLHF.

In its sample, this clone was seen a few times. This CDR3 reads CASSPAGALRSPLHF. CDR3 sequence (DNA): TGTGCCAGCAGCCCCGCAGGGGCACTTCGTTCACCCCTCCACTTT. The chain employs TRBV6-5 and TRBJ1-6; perhaps TRBD1 as D (6 bases). The V gene lost 6 bases and the J gene lost 9 bases, with 18 bases spanning the gap. There are 15 residues in the CDR3. Germline CDR1 MNHEY, CDR2 SVGAGI.

The chain uses TRBV7-6 and TRBJ1-1; 8 bases match TRBD1. The CDR3 is 14 residues long. Germline values: CDR1 SGHVS, CDR2 FNYEAQ. Trimming removed 4 bases from V and 5 bases from J; junction bases left unmatched: 6. The CDR3 nucleotides are TGTGCCAGCAGCTCTGGACAGGGTTGGACTGAAGCTTTCTTT. Protein sequence: CASSSGQGWTEAFF.

This chain's CDR3 is CASSSGQGPYEQYF. CDR3 nucleotides: TGTGCCAGCAGCTCGGGACAGGGACCATACGAGCAGTACTTC. This chain joins TRBV7-2 and TRBJ2-7; TRBD1 matches at 9 bases. The CDR3 sequence is 14 residues long. J gave up 4 bases and V 4 bases, and 5 bases lay outside the gene matches. Germline V CDR1 and CDR2: SGHTA, FQGNSA.